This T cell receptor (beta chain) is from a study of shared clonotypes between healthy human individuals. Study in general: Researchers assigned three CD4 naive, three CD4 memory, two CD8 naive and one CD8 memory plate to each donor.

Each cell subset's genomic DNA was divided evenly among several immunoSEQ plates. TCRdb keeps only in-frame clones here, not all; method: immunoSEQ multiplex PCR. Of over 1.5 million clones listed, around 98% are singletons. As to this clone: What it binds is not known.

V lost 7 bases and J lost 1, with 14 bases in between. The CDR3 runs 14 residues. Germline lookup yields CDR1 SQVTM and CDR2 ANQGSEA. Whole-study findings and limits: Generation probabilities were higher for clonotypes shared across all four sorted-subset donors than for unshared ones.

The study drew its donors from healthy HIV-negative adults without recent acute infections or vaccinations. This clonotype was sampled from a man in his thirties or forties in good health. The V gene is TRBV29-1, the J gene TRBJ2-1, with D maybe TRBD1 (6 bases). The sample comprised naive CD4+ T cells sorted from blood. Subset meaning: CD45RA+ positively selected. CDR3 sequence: CSATGQGSYNEQFF. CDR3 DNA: TGCAGCGCGACAGGACAAGGGTCCTACAATGAGCAGTTCTTC.